These T cell receptor beta chains were read from a single sample in a study of blood T cell repertoires in COVID-19. Here immunoSEQ multiplex PCR was the method, and the copy in TCRdb shows in-frame clones only, minus some. The repertoire holds more than 85,000 clones, with 80% to 90% as singletons. The sample consisted of PBMCs or T cells enriched from blood (not recorded which). The receptors stem from a woman in her fifties or sixties who had recovered from COVID-19. The CDR3 runs from the conserved cysteine through the conserved F or W. A D gene is named only where the DNA matches it firmly. Clone size is given for some rows only: seen once, a few or many times, or a class if the clone is expanded.

-,TRBD2,TRBV29-1,TRBJ2-3,12,TGCAGCGTTGTGTGGACTAGAGATACGCAGTATTTT,CSVVWTRDTQYF
-,-,TRBV15,TRBJ1-4,15,TGTGCCACCAGCCCGCCGGGGGGGTACAATGAAAAACTGTTTTTT,CATSPPGGYNEKLFF
-,TRBD1,TRBV7-9,TRBJ1-2,15,TGTGCCAGCAGCTTAGGGAGACAGGGGGCCTATGGCTACACCTTC,CASSLGRQGAYGYTF
-,-,TRBV19,TRBJ1-6,14,TGTGCCAGTAGTATAGCACAGGGCGATTCACCCCTCCACTTT,CASSIAQGDSPLHF
once,-,TRBV6-5,TRBJ2-7,11,TGTGCCAGCAAAGCGGACTACGAGCAGTACTTC,CASKADYEQYF
-,-,TRBV2,TRBJ1-1,15,TGTGCCAGCAGTGGCAGGGGAGGGGTGAACACTGAAGCTTTCTTT,CASSGRGGVNTEAFF
-,-,TRBV14,TRBJ1-6,14,TGTGCCAGCAGCCAATTCGGGAGCGATTCACCCCTCCACTTT,CASSQFGSDSPLHF
-,-,TRBV5-1,TRBJ1-3,14,TGCGCCAGCAGCTTGGGCGGGGCTGGAAACACCATATATTTT,CASSLGGAGNTIYF
-,-,TRBV10-2,TRBJ1-5,14,TGCGCCAGCAGTGAGTCGGGCAGAGATCAGCCCCAGCATTTT,CASSESGRDQPQHF
-,-,TRBV27,TRBJ1-1,12,TGTGCCACTAGAGGTCCTGGCACTGAAGCTTTCTTT,CATRGPGTEAFF
-,TRBD2,TRBV5-1,TRBJ2-7,13,TGCGCCAGCAGCTCGGGACTAGCCTACGAGCAGTACTTC,CASSSGLAYEQYF
-,TRBD2,TRBV12-5,TRBJ2-3,14,TGTGCTAGTGGTTCTAGCGGGAGTGCAGATACGCAGTATTTT,CASGSSGSADTQYF
few,TRBD1,TRBV9,TRBJ1-5,15,TGTGCCAGCAGCAGGACAGGAGATAGCAATCAGCCCCAGCATTTT,CASSRTGDSNQPQHF
-,TRBD1,TRBV28,TRBJ1-5,16,TGTGCCAGCAGTTTCCCGCCGGGACAGGGGACGCGGCCCCAGCATTTT,CASSFPPGQGTRPQHF